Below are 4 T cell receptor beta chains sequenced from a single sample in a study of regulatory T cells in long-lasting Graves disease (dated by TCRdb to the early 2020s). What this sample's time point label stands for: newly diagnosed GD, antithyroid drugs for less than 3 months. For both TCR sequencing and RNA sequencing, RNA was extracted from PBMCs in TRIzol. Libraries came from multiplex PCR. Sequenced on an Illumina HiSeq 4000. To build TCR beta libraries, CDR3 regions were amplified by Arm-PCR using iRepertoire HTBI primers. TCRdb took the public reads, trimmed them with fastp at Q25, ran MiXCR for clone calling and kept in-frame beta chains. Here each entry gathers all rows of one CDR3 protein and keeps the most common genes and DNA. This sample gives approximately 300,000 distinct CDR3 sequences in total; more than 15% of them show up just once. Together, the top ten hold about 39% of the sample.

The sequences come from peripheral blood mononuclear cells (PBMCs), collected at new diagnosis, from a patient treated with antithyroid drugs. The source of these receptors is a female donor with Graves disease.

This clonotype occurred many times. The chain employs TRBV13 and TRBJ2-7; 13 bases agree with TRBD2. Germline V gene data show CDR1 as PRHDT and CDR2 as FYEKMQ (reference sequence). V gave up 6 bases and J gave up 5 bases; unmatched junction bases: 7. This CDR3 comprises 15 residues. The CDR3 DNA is TGTGCCAGCAGTCCTGGACTAGCGGGAGCAGACGAGCAGTACTTC. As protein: CASSPGLAGADEQYF.

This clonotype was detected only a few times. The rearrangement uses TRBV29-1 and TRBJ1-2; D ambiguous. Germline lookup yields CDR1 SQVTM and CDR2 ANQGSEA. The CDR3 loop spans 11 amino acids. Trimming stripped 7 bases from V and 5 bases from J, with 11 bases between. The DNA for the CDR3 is TGCAGCGGGGGTGGTCGGTATGGCTACACCTTC. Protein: CSGGGRYGYTF.

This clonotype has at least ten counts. CDR3 protein: CSARVVAAGRTDTQYF. CDR3 nucleotides: TGCAGTGCTAGAGTGGTTGCGGCAGGGCGCACAGATACGCAGTATTTT. The J gene is TRBJ2-3, the V gene TRBV20-1; the D gene is possibly TRBD1 (5 bases). The length of the CDR3 is 16 residues. Trimming removed 1 base at V and 1 base at J, with 15 bases between. Looked up from germline, CDR1 is DFQATT and CDR2 is SNEGSKA (reference sequence).

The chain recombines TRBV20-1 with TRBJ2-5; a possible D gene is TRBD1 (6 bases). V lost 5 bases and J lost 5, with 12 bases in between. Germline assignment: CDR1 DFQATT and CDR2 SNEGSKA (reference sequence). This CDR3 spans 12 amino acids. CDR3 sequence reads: CSAQGQGETQYF. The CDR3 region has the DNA TGCAGTGCTCAGGGGCAGGGGGAGACCCAGTACTTC.